Listed below are T cell receptor beta chains from one sample, sequenced in a study of blood T cells in healthy people across ages. TCRdb re-analysed the 5' RACE reads in MiXCR, keeping a single row per CDR3 protein. This sample has approximately 1.5 million distinct CDR3 sequences; 35% to 45% occur once, and the top ten carry 4%. The sequenced material came from blood. The receptors come from a woman aged 18-29 years in good health. The CDR3 runs from the conserved cysteine through the conserved F or W. A D gene is named only where the DNA matches it firmly.

J gene | V gene | CDR3 length | D gene | CDR3 DNA | CDR3 protein
TRBJ2-3 | TRBV7-3 | 16 | NA | TGTGCCAGCAGCACGTCTAGAATGTTGGGGATGGATACGCAGTATTTT | CASSTSRMLGMDTQYF
TRBJ2-3 | TRBV4-3 | 17 | NA | TGCGCCAGCAGCCAAGAAAGCCCGTCCCTCGGCACAGATACGCAGTATTTT | CASSQESPSLGTDTQYF
TRBJ2-7 | TRBV20-1 | 14 | TRBD2 | TGCAGTGCTCAATCAATGAGGACTAGCAATGAGCAGTACTTC | CSAQSMRTSNEQYF
TRBJ2-7 | TRBV4-1 | 13 | NA | TGCGCCAGCAGCCAAGAGCCTGCCTACGAGCAGTACTTC | CASSQEPAYEQYF
TRBJ2-3 | TRBV11-2 | 14 | NA | TGTGCCAGCAGCTACAAGGGCTCCCTAGATACGCAGTATTTT | CASSYKGSLDTQYF
TRBJ1-2 | TRBV4-3 | 16 | NA | TGCGCCAGCAGCCCCCAAGGGGGATTGGCGGGCTATGGCTACACCTTC | CASSPQGGLAGYGYTF
TRBJ2-7 | TRBV12-3/TRBV12-4 | 14 | NA | TGTGCCAGCAGTTTGGAACAGAGCTCCTACGAGCAGTACTTC | CASSLEQSSYEQYF
TRBJ2-5 | TRBV11-2 | 14 | TRBD2 | TGTGCCAGCAGGGCGGTTCGGGGGGGTTATGAGCAGTACTTC | CASRAVRGGYEQYF
TRBJ2-7 | TRBV7-9 | 15 | NA | TGTGCCAGCAGCTTACTGGAGGTGAGCTCCTACGAGCAGTACTTC | CASSLLEVSSYEQYF
TRBJ2-7 | TRBV6-2/TRBV6-3 | 15 | TRBD2 | TGTGCCAGCAGCCGCCCAGCGGGGGCGTCGAGCGAGCAGTACTTC | CASSRPAGASSEQYF
TRBJ2-1 | TRBV29-1 | 10 | NA | TGCAGTGGGGGTTACAATGAGCAGTTCTTC | CSGGYNEQFF